This paragraph covers one TCR beta chain sequence. What it binds is not known. The entry originates in a study of cytomegalovirus exposure and HLA in healthy donors. The CDR3 length is 13 residues. Germline V gives CDR1 MNHEY, CDR2 SMNVEV (reference sequence). Trimming removed 0 bases at V and 5 bases at J, with 5 bases between. Study results and caveats: Later analysis reportedly placed an Asian-associated ancestry cluster below the roughly 690-donor mean in N-insertions. The authors later linked a missense DCLRE1C variant to TCR beta V- and J-gene trimming.

PCR involved 60 Vbeta and 13 Jbeta primers. The protocol was immunoSEQ multiplex PCR, while the TCRdb copy is restricted to in-frame clones and leaves out a portion. The table shows some 81,000 clones, with 72% occurring only once. The sequence was collected from a woman between 40 and 55 years old in good health and CMV-seropositive. The sample taken for sequencing was PBMCs. The V and J genes are TRBV27 and TRBJ1-5; no firm D call. The CDR3 loop is CASSLSIHQPQHF. The DNA for the CDR3 is TGTGCCAGCAGTTTATCCATCCATCAGCCCCAGCATTTT.